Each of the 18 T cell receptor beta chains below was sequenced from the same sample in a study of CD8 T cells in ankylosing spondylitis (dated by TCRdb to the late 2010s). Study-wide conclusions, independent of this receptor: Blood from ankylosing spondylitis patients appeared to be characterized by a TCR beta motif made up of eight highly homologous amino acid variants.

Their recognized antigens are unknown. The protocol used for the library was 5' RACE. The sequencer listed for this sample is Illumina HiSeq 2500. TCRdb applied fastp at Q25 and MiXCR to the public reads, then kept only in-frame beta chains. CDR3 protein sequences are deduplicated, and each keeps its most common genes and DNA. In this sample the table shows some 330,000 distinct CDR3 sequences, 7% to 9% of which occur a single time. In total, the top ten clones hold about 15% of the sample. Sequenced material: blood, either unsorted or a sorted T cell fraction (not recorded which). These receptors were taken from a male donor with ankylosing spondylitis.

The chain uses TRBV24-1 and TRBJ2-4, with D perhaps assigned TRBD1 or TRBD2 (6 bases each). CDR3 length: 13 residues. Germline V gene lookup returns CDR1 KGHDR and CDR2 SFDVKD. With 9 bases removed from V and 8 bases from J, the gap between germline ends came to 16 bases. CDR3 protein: CATSRGAGHIQYF. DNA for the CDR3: TGTGCCACCTCTAGGGGGGCCGGGCACATTCAGTACTTC.

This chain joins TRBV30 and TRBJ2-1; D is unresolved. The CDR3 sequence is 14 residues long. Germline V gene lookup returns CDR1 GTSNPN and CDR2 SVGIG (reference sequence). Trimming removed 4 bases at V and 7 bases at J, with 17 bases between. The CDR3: CAWTAQHIWNEQFF. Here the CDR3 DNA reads TGTGCCTGGACGGCCCAGCATATTTGGAATGAGCAGTTCTTC.

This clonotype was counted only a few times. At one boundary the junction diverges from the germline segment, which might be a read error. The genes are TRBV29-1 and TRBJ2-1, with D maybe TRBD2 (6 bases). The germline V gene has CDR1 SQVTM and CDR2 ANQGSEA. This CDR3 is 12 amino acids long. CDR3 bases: TGCAGGGGAGGAGATAGCGGCAATCAGCAGTTCTTC. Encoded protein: CRGGDSGNQQFF.

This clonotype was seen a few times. In nucleotides, the CDR3 is TGTGCCAGCAGGGCCCGGATGACGGATGCCTACGAGCAGTACTTC. Residues: CASRARMTDAYEQYF. The chain links TRBV12-3 or TRBV12-4 to TRBJ2-7; D unclear. The CDR3 consists of 15 residues. The ends were cut back, 6 bases at V and 2 bases at J, with 17 bases in the middle.

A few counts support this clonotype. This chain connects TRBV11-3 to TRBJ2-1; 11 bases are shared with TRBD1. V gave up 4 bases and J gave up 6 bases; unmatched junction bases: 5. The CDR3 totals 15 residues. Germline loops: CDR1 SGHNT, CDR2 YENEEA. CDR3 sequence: CASSSRDRGSNEQFF. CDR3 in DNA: TGTGCCAGCAGCTCCCGGGACAGGGGGAGCAATGAGCAGTTCTTC.

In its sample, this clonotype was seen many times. For the CDR3, the DNA is TGCAGCGTTGGGGGCGGGAATGAGCAGTTCTTC. This sequence encodes CSVGGGNEQFF. This rearrangement joins TRBV29-1 to TRBJ2-1; perhaps D is TRBD1 or TRBD2 (5 bases each). V lost 4 bases and J 7 bases, leaving 8 bases between the germline ends. CDR1 SQVTM and CDR2 ANQGSEA come from the germline V gene. CDR3 length: 11 residues.

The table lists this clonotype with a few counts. This chain's CDR3 is CASSQGVGPYGYTF. CDR3 nucleotide sequence: TGTGCCAGCAGCCAAGGTGTGGGACCCTATGGCTACACCTTC. The chain employs TRBV4-2 and TRBJ1-2; D may be TRBD1 (5 bases). The V gene's germline CDR1 is LGHNA and CDR2 YNFKEQ. CDR3 size: 14 residues. V lost 1 base, J lost 4 bases, and 10 bases lay in between.

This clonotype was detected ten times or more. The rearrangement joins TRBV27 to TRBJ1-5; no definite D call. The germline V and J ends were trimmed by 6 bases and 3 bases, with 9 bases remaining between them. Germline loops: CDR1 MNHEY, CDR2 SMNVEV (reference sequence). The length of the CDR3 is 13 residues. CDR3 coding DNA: TGTGCCAGCAGAACAGACTACAATCAGCCCCAGCATTTT. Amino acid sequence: CASRTDYNQPQHF.

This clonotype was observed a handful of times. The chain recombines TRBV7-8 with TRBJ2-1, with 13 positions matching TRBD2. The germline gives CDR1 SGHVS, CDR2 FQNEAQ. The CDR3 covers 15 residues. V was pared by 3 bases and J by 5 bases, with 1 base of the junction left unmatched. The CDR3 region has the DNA TGTGCCAGCAGCTTTGGACTAGCGGGAGACAATGAGCAGTTCTTC. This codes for CASSFGLAGDNEQFF.

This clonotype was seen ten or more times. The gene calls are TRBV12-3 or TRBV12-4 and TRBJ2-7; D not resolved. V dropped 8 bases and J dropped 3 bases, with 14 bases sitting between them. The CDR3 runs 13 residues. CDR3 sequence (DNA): TGTGCCAGCTCGCGTGAAAATTTCTACGAGCAGTACTTC. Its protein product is CASSRENFYEQYF.

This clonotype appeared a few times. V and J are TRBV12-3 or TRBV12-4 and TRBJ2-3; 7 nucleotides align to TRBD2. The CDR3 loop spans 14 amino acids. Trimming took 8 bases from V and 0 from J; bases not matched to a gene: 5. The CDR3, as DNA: TGTGCCAGCTCTAGGACTAGGAGCACAGATACGCAGTATTTT. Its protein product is CASSRTRSTDTQYF.

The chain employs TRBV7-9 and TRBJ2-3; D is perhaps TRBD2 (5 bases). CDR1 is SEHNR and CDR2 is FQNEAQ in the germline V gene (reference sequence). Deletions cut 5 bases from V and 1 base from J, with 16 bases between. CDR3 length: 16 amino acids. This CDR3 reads CASSDHLARGTDTQYF. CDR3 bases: TGTGCCAGCAGCGACCACCTAGCCCGGGGCACAGATACGCAGTATTTT.

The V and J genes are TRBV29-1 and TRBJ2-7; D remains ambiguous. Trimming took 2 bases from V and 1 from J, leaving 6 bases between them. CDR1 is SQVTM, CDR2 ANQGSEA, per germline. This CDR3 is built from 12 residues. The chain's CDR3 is CSVEHPSYEQYF. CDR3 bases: TGCAGCGTTGAACACCCGTCCTACGAGCAGTACTTC.

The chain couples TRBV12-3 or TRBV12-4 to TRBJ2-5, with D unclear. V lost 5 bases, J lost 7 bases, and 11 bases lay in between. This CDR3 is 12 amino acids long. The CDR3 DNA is TGTGCCAGCAGTCCCATTGGGGTGACCCAGTACTTC. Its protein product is CASSPIGVTQYF.

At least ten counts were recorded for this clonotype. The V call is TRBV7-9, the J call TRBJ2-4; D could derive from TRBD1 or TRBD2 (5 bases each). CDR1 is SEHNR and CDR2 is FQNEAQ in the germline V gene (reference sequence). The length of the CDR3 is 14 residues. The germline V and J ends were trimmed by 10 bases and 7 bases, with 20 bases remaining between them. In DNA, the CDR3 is TGTGCCACTCGGGACCCCGAAGTTCGGAACATTCAGTACTTC. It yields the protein CATRDPEVRNIQYF.

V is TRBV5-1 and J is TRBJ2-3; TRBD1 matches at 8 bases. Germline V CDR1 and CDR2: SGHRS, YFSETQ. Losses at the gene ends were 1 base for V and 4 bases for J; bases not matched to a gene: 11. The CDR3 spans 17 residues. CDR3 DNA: TGCGCCAGCAGCTTGACCTTCAGGGGGCGTAGTTCAGATACGCAGTATTTT. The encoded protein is CASSLTFRGRSSDTQYF. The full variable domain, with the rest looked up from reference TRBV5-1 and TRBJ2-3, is KAGVTQTPRYLIKTRGQQVTLSCSPISGHRSVSWYQQTPGQGLQFLFEYFSETQRNKGNFPGRFSGRQFSNSRSEMNVSTLELGDSALYLCASSLTFRGRSSDTQYFGPGTRLTVL.

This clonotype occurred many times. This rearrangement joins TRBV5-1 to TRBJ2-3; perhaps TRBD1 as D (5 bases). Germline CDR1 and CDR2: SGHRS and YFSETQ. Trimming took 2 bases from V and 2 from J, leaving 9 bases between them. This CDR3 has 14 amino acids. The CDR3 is CASSFGQNTDTQYF. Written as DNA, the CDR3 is TGCGCCAGCAGCTTCGGACAAAACACAGATACGCAGTATTTT.

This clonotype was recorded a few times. CDR3 sequence (DNA): TGTGCCAGCTCACCCCCCGCTACGGGAGTAGGCAATGAGCAGTTCTTC. This encodes CASSPPATGVGNEQFF. The chain couples TRBV18 to TRBJ2-1; weak D call: TRBD2 (6 bases). V was clipped by 3 bases and J by 6 bases, with 18 bases between them. This CDR3 has 16 residues. Germline assignment: CDR1 KGHSH and CDR2 LQKENI. The entire variable domain, with the rest obtained from reference TRBV18 and TRBJ2-1, is as follows: NAGVMQNPRHLVRRRGQEARLRCSPMKGHSHVYWYRQLPEEGLKFMVYLQKENIIDESGMPKERFSAEFPKEGPSILRIQQVVRGDSAAYFCASSPPATGVGNEQFFGPGTRLTVL.